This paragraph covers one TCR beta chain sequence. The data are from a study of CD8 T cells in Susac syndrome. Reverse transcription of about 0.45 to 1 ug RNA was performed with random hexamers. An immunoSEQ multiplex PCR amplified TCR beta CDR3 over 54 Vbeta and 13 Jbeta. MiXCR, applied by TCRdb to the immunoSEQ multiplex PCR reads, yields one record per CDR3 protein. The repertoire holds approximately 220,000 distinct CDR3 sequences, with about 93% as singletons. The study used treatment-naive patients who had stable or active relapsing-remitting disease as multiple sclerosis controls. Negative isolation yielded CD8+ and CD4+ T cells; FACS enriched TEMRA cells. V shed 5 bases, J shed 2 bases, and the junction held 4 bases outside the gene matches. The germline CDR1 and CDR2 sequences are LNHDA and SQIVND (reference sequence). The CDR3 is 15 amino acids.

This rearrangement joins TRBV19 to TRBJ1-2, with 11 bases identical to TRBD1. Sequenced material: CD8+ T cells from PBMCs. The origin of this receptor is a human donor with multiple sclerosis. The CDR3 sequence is CASSGQGATNYGYTF. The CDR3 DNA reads TGTGCCAGTAGTGGACAGGGGGCAACAAACTATGGCTACACCTTC.